Below, 22 T cell receptor beta chains from the same sample are listed, as sequenced in a study of beta chain features in type 1 diabetes. Findings and caveats of the study: For Type 1 diabetes patients, all four CD4+ subsets carried TCRB CDR3s that were moderately but significantly shorter.

No antigens are known for them. Isolated RNA was reverse transcribed in full, so expressed TCRB transcripts were sequenced. TCRdb's table, derived via immunoSEQ multiplex PCR, lists solely in-frame clones and lacks some. Seen here are 310,000 or so clones, about a tenth observed once, and the top ten hold about 1%. The sequenced sample was central memory CD4+ T cells from blood. The receptors derive from a man aged 30 to 45 with type 1 diabetes.

This clone was counted between two and nine times. Other DNA sequences in the sample encode the same CDR3. The rearrangement links TRBV10-1 to TRBJ1-2; D is ambiguous. CDR3 length: 14 amino acids. V dropped 0 bases and J dropped 3 bases, with 8 bases sitting between them. Germline CDR1 WNHNN, CDR2 SYGVQD (reference sequence). Here the CDR3 reads CASSESGRDYGYTF. For the CDR3, the DNA is TGCGCCAGCAGTGAGTCCGGCAGAGACTATGGCTACACCTTC.

The table lists this clone with a few counts. V and J are TRBV4-1 and TRBJ2-7; possibly TRBD2 for D (5 bases). CDR1 and CDR2 (germline): MGHRA, YSYEKL. This CDR3 is built from 17 residues. Trimming cost V 0 bases and J 0 bases, with 15 bases left between them. CDR3 in DNA: TGCGCCAGCAGCCAAGATTTCGCGGGCTCGAGCTCCTACGAGCAGTACTTC. Translating gives CASSQDFAGSSSYEQYF.

In this sample, this clone turned up a few times. J is TRBJ1-2 and V is TRBV29-1, with 10 bases that match TRBD1. V dropped 4 bases and J dropped 4; count of bases not matched to a gene: 6. The CDR3 runs 14 residues. Germline CDR1 reads SQVTM; CDR2 reads ANQGSEA. The CDR3 region has the DNA TGCAGCGTTGGCCGGGACAGGGGAGTCTATGGCTACACCTTC. This sequence encodes CSVGRDRGVYGYTF.

This clone has a handful of counts. The chain employs TRBV6-5 and TRBJ2-7; 9 bases map to TRBD2. Germline loops: CDR1 MNHEY, CDR2 SVGAGI. The CDR3 length is 14 residues. Unmatched junction bases numbered 10, after V lost 7 bases and J lost 6 bases. The CDR3 DNA follows: TGTGCCAGCATCGCCAGCGGGGGGTCGCGCGAGCAGTACTTC. Protein product: CASIASGGSREQYF.

This clone has only a few counts. This chain uses TRBV10-3 with TRBJ1-5; no clear D gene. Per the germline V gene, CDR1 is ENHRY and CDR2 is SYGVKD. V was shortened by 7 bases and J by 4 bases, with 11 bases between the two germline ends. The CDR3 loop spans 13 amino acids. The CDR3 is CAIKADLNQPQHF. The CDR3 nucleotides are TGTGCCATCAAAGCTGACCTGAATCAGCCCCAGCATTTT.

This clone turned up a few times. The rearrangement joins TRBV6-5 to TRBJ2-1; weak D call: TRBD1 (6 bases). The CDR3 spans 13 residues. Germline lookup yields CDR1 MNHEY and CDR2 SVGAGI. The V and J ends lost 6 bases and 5 bases respectively, with 11 bases between them. This chain's CDR3 is CASSSQGNNEQFF. DNA of the CDR3: TGTGCCAGCAGCTCGCAGGGGAACAATGAGCAGTTCTTC.

This clone was found many times. This chain links TRBV4-3 with TRBJ2-5; tentatively, D is TRBD1 (6 bases). Germline CDR1 and CDR2: LGHNA and YSLEER. Trimming took 2 bases from V and 5 from J, leaving 9 bases between them. This CDR3 comprises 13 residues. The CDR3 spells CASSQNRDETQYF. For the CDR3, the DNA is TGCGCCAGCAGCCAAAACAGGGATGAGACCCAGTACTTC.

This clone was found a few times. The V gene is TRBV25-1, the J gene TRBJ1-2; weak D call: TRBD1 (6 bases). The CDR3 consists of 15 residues. Trimming stripped 2 bases from V and 4 bases from J, with 14 bases between. From germline, CDR1 is MGHDK and CDR2 SYGVNS. CDR3 residues: CASSEEAGAGYGYTF. CDR3 nucleotide sequence: TGTGCCAGCAGTGAAGAGGCAGGGGCGGGCTATGGCTACACCTTC.

This clone was recorded a few times. The CDR3 here is CASSLAGQLSGANVLTF. CDR3 nucleotides: TGTGCCAGCAGCTTAGCCGGACAGCTCTCTGGGGCCAACGTCCTGACTTTC. The chain is built from TRBV7-2 and TRBJ2-6; D is possibly TRBD1 (6 bases). Looked up from germline, CDR1 is SGHTA and CDR2 is FQGNSA. This CDR3 spans 17 amino acids. Trimming stripped 0 bases from V and 0 bases from J, with 9 bases between.

The genes are TRBV28 and TRBJ1-2, with 9 bases fitting TRBD1. Germline assignment: CDR1 MDHEN and CDR2 SYDVKM. J lost 8 bases, V lost 5 bases, and 9 bases had no gene match. The CDR3 contains 14 residues. The CDR3: CASSEQGASVGYTF. The CDR3 coding sequence is TGTGCCAGCAGTGAACAGGGGGCGTCGGTGGGCTACACCTTC.

The chain couples TRBV10-3 to TRBJ2-7; TRBD1 or TRBD2 may be the D gene (5 bases each). The CDR3 is 15 residues long. Trimming removed 0 bases from V and 0 bases from J, with 9 bases in between. Germline V lookup: CDR1 ENHRY, CDR2 SYGVKD. CDR3 sequence (DNA): TGTGCCATCAGTGAGTCGAGGGGCCTCTCCTACGAGCAGTACTTC. It yields the protein CAISESRGLSYEQYF.

The chain employs TRBV7-9 and TRBJ2-7; D is perhaps TRBD2 (6 bases). The germline gives CDR1 SEHNR, CDR2 FQNEAQ (reference sequence). The germline V and J ends were trimmed by 5 bases and 0 bases, with 14 bases remaining between them. The CDR3 totals 15 residues. CDR3 nucleotide sequence: TGTGCCAGCAGCGCGGGACTGGGGAGCTCCTACGAGCAGTACTTC. Translating gives CASSAGLGSSYEQYF.

This clone was seen ten or more times. J is TRBJ2-7 and V is TRBV10-3; TRBD2 aligns across 8 bases. This CDR3 comprises 14 residues. The V gene end was trimmed by 3 bases and the J gene end by 3 bases; junction bases not matched to a gene: 4. Looked up from germline, CDR1 is ENHRY and CDR2 is SYGVKD. The CDR3 loop reads CAISDQRGNYEQYF. The CDR3 coding sequence is TGTGCCATCAGTGATCAGCGGGGGAACTACGAGCAGTACTTC.

This clone was found a few times. V and J are TRBV14 and TRBJ2-7; no definite D call. CDR3 size: 13 residues. The germline V and J ends were trimmed by 0 bases and 3 bases, with 6 bases remaining between them. Germline V gene lookup returns CDR1 SGHDN and CDR2 FVKESK. DNA for the CDR3: TGTGCCAGCAGCCAAGATTGGGGCTACGAGCAGTACTTC. Translated: CASSQDWGYEQYF. The full variable domain, its missing parts supplied by reference TRBV14 and TRBJ2-7, is EAGVTQFPSHSVIEKGQTVTLRCDPISGHDNLYWYRRVMGKEIKFLLHFVKESKQDESGMPNNRFLAERTGGTYSTLKVQPAELEDSGVYFCASSQDWGYEQYFGPGTRLTVT.

This clone showed up just a few times. This CDR3 reads CASSLRQGTVSTDTQYF. The DNA of the CDR3 is TGTGCCAGCAGCTTACGCCAGGGAACAGTAAGCACAGATACGCAGTATTTT. J is TRBJ2-3 and V is TRBV13, with D possibly matching TRBD1 (5 bases). The CDR3 spans 17 residues. Germline V CDR1 and CDR2: PRHDT, FYEKMQ (reference sequence). V was pared by 2 bases and J by 0 bases, with 15 bases between.

Comment on this clone: Other DNA sequences in this specimen translate into the identical CDR3. V is TRBV9 and J is TRBJ2-3; no definite D call. CDR1 SGDLS and CDR2 YYNGEE come from the germline V gene. The CDR3 sequence is 13 residues long. The ends were cut back, 0 bases at V and 1 base at J, with 3 bases in the middle. Here the CDR3 reads CASSVERTDTQYF. The CDR3 region has the DNA TGTGCCAGCAGCGTAGAACGCACAGATACGCAGTATTTT.

This clone was observed a few times. This chain links TRBV4-3 with TRBJ1-2; tentative D call: TRBD1 (5 bases). V was pared by 0 bases and J by 4 bases, with 12 bases between. Germline CDR1 is LGHNA and CDR2 is YSLEER. This CDR3 comprises 15 residues. The CDR3 reads CASSQDAGLGYGYTF. DNA of the CDR3: TGCGCCAGCAGCCAAGATGCGGGGCTCGGCTATGGCTACACCTTC.

There are many counts of this clone. V usage is TRBV11-3 and J usage is TRBJ2-1, with 7 bases that match TRBD1. The CDR3 has 12 amino acids. The V segment lost 3 bases and the J segment 7 bases; nucleotides outside the gene matches: 0. Germline-derived CDR1 and CDR2 are SGHNT and YENEEA. CDR3 sequence (DNA): TGTGCCAGCAGCTTGACAGGGAATGAGCAGTTCTTC. Its translation: CASSLTGNEQFF.

The table lists this clone with a few counts. The chain recombines TRBV20-1 with TRBJ1-2, with D perhaps TRBD1 (6 bases). The CDR3 has 11 residues. V was trimmed by 3 bases and J by 8 bases, leaving 10 bases between them. Per the germline V gene, CDR1 is DFQATT and CDR2 is SNEGSKA (reference sequence). The DNA of the CDR3 is TGCAGTGCTAGTAAGGGGGAGGGCTACACCTTC. Residues: CSASKGEGYTF.

This clone has just a few counts. The chain combines TRBV2 with TRBJ1-5, with D tentatively TRBD1 (6 bases). This CDR3 is built from 13 residues. Germline loops: CDR1 SNHLY, CDR2 FYNNEI. V was pared by 6 bases and J by 7 bases, with 13 bases between. The CDR3 DNA reads TGTGCCAGCAGAATGACAGGAATACAGCCCCAGCATTTT. This translates into CASRMTGIQPQHF.

This clone was observed a handful of times. The chain recombines TRBV7-2 with TRBJ1-4; 7 nucleotides align to TRBD1. The germline V gene has CDR1 SGHTA and CDR2 FQGNSA. The CDR3 runs 16 residues. Unmatched junction bases numbered 9, after V lost 5 bases and J lost 3 bases. The CDR3 DNA sequence: TGTGCCAGCAGCCTCAACAGGGGTTCGGCTAATGAAAAACTGTTTTTT. Its protein product is CASSLNRGSANEKLFF.

This clone was counted only a few times. CDR3 nucleotides: TGTGCCAGCGGGACGGGTTTGGGCGAGCAGTACTTC. Residues: CASGTGLGEQYF. The chain carries TRBV6-5 and TRBJ2-7; perhaps D is TRBD1 or TRBD2 (5 bases each). The ends were cut back, 8 bases at V and 6 bases at J, with 14 bases in the middle. This CDR3 spans 12 amino acids. Germline V CDR1 and CDR2: MNHEY, SVGAGI.